This record covers a single TCR beta chain. Its specific antigen is unknown. No base-level quality is on record; no much larger clone is a single base apart. In Seattle, one collaborating source enrolled patients while the infection was active and tracked those patients longitudinally over the course of disease. Whole blood was collected in K2EDTA tubes by collaborating institutions according to the institutions' own protocols. For TCRbeta analysis, collaborator samples were shipped as frozen whole blood, as isolated PBMCs, or as DNA extracted from either sample type. The data are from a study of blood T cell repertoires in COVID-19 (dated by TCRdb to 2018 to 2020). Study-wide context: Collaborator samples came from the United States, Italy and Spain and covered acute and convalescent phases of COVID-19. Deeply sampled blood TCRbeta repertoires from subjects exposed to, actively infected with, or recovered from COVID-19 were included in the dataset. A freely available public database, intended as a resource for researchers studying the immune response to SARS-CoV-2, is where the repertoires were released. Samples came from the ongoing ImmuneRACE study (first 160 participants) plus 1,254 subjects from 6 global collaborators. Nearly every sample came with metadata listing a de-identified subject ID, COVID-19 status, age in years and sex. Where HLA class I and class II types were available, the types were taken from metadata supplied by the sample provider, not from assay-based typing. The material from the prospective study consisted of cDNA or gDNA derived from T cells, B-cell-depleted T cells, or PBMCs. What the study reported, not specific to this receptor: How much clinical and demographic metadata was included differed by source and by participant, and the metadata was provided uncurated.

Taken from cysteine to phenylalanine, the CDR3 has 12 residues. The kept DNA is CDR3 alone, 36 bases in frame from the first base. Trimming costs V 0 bases and J 11 bases, and their ends lie 10 bases apart. CDR1 and CDR2 (SGHDN, FVKESK) derive from the germline V gene. TCRbeta CDR3 regions were amplified from genomic DNA using the immunoSEQ Assay, a bias-controlled multiplex PCR. The published analysis was carried out like this. The number of nucleated cells in each sample was estimated by amplification of reference gene primers within the assay. Sequence reads were collapsed and filtered to measure the absolute abundance of every unique TCRbeta CDR3 rearrangement. Productive Simpson clonality was computed per sample as the square root of Simpson's diversity index over productive rearrangements. Drawn from immuneACCESS, this table holds only the in-frame rearrangements with V and J called that TCRdb kept. Clones are partly lost; checked studies trace under half to an unresolved V gene and leave the rest unexplained. That table is the source of V, J and clone size, and D and trimming were worked out from the DNA. The sample profile shows under 250,000 clones; 70% to 90% of them were found once. Roughly 3% of the sample goes to the ten largest clones.

The sequenced sample was peripheral blood. This sequence originates from a young man with COVID-19, enrolled during active disease. The chain joins TRBV14 to TRBJ1-1, with no D gene named confidently. CDR3 reads: CASSQEGRGAFF. The bases are TGTGCCAGCAGCCAAGAAGGGCGCGGGGCTTTCTTT. The CDR3, completed at both ends by the reference TRBV14 and TRBJ1-1 genes, gives the full variable domain EAGVTQFPSHSVIEKGQTVTLRCDPISGHDNLYWYRRVMGKEIKFLLHFVKESKQDESGMPNNRFLAERTGGTYSTLKVQPAELEDSGVYFCASSQEGRGAFFGQGTRLTVV.